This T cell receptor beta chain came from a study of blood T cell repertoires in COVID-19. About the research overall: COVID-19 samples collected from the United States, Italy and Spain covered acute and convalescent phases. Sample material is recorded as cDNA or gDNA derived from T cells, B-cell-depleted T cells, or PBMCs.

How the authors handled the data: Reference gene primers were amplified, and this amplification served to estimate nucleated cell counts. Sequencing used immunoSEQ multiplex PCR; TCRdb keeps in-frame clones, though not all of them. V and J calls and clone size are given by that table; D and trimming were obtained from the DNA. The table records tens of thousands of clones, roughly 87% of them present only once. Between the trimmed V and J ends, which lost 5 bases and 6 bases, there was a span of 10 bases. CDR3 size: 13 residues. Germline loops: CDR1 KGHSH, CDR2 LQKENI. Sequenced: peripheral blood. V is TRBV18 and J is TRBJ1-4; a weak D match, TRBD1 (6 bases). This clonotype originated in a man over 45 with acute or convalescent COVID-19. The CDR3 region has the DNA TGTGCCAGCTCATACTACAGGGATGAAAAACTGTTTTTT. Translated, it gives CASSYYRDEKLFF.